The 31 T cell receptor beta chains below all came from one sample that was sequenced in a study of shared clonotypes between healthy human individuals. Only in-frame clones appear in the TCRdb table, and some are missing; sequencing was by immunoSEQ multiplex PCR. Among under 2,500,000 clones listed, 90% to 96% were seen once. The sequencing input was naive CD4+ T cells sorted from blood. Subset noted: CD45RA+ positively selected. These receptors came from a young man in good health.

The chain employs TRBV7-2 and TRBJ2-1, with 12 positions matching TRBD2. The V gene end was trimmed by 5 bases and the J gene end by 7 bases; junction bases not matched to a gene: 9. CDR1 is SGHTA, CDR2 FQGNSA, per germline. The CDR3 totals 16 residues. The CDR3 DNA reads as TGTGCCAGCAGCGCGGGACTAGCGGGTACAGGGAATGAGCAGTTCTTC. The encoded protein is CASSAGLAGTGNEQFF.

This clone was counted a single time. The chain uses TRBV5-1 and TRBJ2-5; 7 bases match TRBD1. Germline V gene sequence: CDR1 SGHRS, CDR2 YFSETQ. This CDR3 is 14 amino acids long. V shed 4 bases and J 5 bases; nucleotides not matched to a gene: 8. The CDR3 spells CASSPGQAHETQYF. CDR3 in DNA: TGCGCCAGCAGCCCCGGACAGGCGCATGAGACCCAGTACTTC.

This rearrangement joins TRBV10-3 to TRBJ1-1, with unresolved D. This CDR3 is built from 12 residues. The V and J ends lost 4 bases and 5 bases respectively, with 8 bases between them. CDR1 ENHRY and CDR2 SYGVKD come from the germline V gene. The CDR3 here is CAISVGLTEAFF. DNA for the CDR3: TGTGCCATCAGTGTAGGGTTAACTGAAGCTTTCTTT.

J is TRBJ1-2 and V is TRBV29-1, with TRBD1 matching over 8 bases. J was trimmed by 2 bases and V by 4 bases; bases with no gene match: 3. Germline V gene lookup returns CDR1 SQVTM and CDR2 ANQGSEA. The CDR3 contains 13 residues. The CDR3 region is CSVAGTGNYGYTF. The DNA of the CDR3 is TGCAGCGTTGCCGGGACAGGAAACTATGGCTACACCTTC.

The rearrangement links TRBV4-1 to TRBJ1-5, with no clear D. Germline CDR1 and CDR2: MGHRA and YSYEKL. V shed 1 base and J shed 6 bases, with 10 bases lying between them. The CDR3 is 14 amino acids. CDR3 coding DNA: TGCGCCAGCAGCCAAGGCGTAGCGGGTCAGCCCCAGCATTTT. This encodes CASSQGVAGQPQHF.

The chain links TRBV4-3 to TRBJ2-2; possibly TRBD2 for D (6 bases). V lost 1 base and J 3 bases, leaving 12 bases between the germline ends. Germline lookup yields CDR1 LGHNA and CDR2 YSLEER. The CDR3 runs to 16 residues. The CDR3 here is CASSQVEGRYTGELFF. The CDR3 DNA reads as TGCGCCAGCAGCCAAGTGGAGGGACGGTACACCGGGGAGCTGTTTTTT.

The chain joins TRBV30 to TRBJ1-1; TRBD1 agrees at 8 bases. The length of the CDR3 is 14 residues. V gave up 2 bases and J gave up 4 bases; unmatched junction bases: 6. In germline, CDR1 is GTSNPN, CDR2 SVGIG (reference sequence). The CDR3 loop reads CAWSQGAWGTEAFF. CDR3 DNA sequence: TGTGCCTGGAGTCAGGGGGCGTGGGGCACTGAAGCTTTCTTT.

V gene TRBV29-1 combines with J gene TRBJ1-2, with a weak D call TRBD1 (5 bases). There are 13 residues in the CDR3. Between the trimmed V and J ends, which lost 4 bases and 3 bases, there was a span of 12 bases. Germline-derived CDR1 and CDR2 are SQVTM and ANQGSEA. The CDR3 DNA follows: TGCAGCGTTGTTGAGGGGAAGGACTATGGCTACACCTTC. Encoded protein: CSVVEGKDYGYTF.

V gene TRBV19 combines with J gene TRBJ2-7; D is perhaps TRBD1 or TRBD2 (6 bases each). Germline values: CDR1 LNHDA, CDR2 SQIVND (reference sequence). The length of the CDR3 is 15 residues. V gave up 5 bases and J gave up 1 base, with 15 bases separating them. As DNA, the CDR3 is TGTGCCAGTAGTTCCGAGGGGGGTTGGTCCTACGAGCAGTACTTC. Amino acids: CASSSEGGWSYEQYF. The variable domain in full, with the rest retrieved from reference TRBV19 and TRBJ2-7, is DGGITQSPKYLFRKEGQNVTLSCEQNLNHDAMYWYRQDPGQGLRLIYYSQIVNDFQKGDIAEGYSVSREKKESFPLTVTSAQKNPTAFYLCASSSEGGWSYEQYFGPGTRLTVT.

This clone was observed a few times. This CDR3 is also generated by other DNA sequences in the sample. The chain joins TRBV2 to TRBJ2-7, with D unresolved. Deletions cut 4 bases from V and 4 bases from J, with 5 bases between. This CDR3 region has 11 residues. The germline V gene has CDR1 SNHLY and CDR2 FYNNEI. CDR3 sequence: CASSVAYEQYF. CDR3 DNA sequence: TGTGCCAGCAGTGTTGCATACGAGCAGTACTTC.

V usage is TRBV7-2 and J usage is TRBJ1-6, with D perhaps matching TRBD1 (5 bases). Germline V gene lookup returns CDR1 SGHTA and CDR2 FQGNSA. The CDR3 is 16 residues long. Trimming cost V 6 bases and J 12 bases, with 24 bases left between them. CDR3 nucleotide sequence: TGTGCCAGCAGTTCTTACGTAACGGGACCCCCTAGACCCCTCCACTTT. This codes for CASSSYVTGPPRPLHF.

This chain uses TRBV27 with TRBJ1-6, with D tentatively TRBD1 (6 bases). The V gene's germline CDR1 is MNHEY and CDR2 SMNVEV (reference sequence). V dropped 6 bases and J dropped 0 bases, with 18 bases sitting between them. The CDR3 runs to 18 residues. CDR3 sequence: CASSLTSRGSSYNSPLHF. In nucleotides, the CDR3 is TGTGCCAGCAGCTTGACCTCAAGGGGGAGCTCCTATAATTCACCCCTCCACTTT.

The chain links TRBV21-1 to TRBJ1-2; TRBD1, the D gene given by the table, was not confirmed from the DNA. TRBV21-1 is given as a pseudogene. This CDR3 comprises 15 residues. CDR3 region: CASSYPKRGFYGYTF. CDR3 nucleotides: TGTGCCAGCAGCTATCCCAAAAGGGGATTCTATGGCTACACCTTC.

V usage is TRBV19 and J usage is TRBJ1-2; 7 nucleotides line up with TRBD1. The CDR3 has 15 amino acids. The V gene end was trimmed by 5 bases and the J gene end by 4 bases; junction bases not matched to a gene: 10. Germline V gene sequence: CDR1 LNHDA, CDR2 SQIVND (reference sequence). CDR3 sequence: CASSPYRDRVYGYTF. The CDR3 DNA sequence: TGTGCCAGTAGTCCATACAGAGACAGGGTCTATGGCTACACCTTC.

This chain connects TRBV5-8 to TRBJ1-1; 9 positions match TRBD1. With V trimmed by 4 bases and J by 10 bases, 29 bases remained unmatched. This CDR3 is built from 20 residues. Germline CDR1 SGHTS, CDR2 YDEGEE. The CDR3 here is CASSPGTGHGRGWVAYRAFF. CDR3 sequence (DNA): TGTGCCAGCAGCCCCGGGACAGGGCATGGGAGGGGATGGGTGGCGTATCGAGCTTTCTTT. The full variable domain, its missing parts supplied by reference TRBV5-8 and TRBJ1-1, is EAGVTQSPTHLIKTRGQQATLRCSPISGHTSVYWYQQALGLGLQFLLWYDEGEERNRGNFPPRFSGRQFPNYSSELNVNALELEDSALYLCASSPGTGHGRGWVAYRAFFGQGTRLTVV.

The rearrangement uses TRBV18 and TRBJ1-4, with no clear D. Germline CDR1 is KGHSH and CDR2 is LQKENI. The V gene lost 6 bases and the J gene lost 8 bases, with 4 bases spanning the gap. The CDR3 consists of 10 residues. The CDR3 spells CASSGEKLFF. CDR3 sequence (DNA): TGTGCCAGCTCCGGGGAAAAACTGTTTTTT.

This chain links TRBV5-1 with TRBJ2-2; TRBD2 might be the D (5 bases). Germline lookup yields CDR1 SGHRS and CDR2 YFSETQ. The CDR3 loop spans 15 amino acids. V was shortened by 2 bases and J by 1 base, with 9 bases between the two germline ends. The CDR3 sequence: CASSFLRGNTGELFF. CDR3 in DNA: TGCGCCAGCAGCTTCTTACGGGGGAACACCGGGGAGCTGTTTTTT.

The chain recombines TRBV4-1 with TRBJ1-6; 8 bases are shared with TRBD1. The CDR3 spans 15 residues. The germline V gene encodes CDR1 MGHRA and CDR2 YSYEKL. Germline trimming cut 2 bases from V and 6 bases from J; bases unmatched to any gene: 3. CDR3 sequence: CASSQQGAGNSPLHF. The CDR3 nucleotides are TGCGCCAGCAGCCAACAGGGGGCGGGTAATTCACCCCTCCACTTT.

The CDR3 is CATWSETIYGYTF. CDR3 bases: TGTGCCACGTGGAGTGAGACGATCTATGGCTACACCTTC. The chain joins TRBV6-1 to TRBJ1-2; D uncertain. CDR1 and CDR2 (germline): MNHNS, SASEGT. With 10 bases removed from V and 4 bases from J, the gap between germline ends came to 16 bases. The CDR3 is made up of 13 amino acids.

The CDR3 protein is CSVEELAGGPMTQETQYF. The CDR3 DNA is TGCAGCGTTGAAGAATTAGCGGGGGGCCCCATGACACAAGAGACCCAGTACTTC. V usage is TRBV29-1 and J usage is TRBJ2-5, with 10 bases lining up with TRBD2. The CDR3 is 18 residues long. The germline V gene encodes CDR1 SQVTM and CDR2 ANQGSEA. The V and J ends lost 0 bases and 2 bases, in that order; junction bases with no gene match: 12. The full variable domain, with the rest looked up from reference TRBV29-1 and TRBJ2-5, is SAVISQKPSRDICQRGTSLTIQCQVDSQVTMMFWYRQQPGQSLTLIATANQGSEATYESGFVIDKFPISRPNLTFSTLTVSNMSPEDSSIYLCSVEELAGGPMTQETQYFGPGTRLLVL.

Here the CDR3 reads CASSTLAGDAYNEQFF. The CDR3 nucleotides read TGTGCCAGCAGCACCCTAGCGGGAGATGCCTACAATGAGCAGTTCTTC. The chain employs TRBV5-6 and TRBJ2-1; 10 bases map to TRBD2. The ends lost 4 bases at V and 2 bases at J; junction bases unmatched: 6. The CDR3 consists of 16 residues. CDR1 is SGHDT and CDR2 is YYEEEE in the germline V gene.

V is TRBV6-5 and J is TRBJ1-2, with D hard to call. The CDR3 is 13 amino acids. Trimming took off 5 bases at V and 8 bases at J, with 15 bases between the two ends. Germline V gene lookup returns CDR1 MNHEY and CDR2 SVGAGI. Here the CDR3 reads CASSERVEQGYTF. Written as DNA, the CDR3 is TGTGCCAGCAGTGAAAGGGTCGAACAAGGCTACACCTTC.

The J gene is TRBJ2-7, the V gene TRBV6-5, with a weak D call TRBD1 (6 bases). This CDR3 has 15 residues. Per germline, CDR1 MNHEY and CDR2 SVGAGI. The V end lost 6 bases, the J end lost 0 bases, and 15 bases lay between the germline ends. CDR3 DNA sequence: TGTGCCAGCAGACGAGGGACACCAAGCTCCTACGAGCAGTACTTC. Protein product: CASRRGTPSSYEQYF.

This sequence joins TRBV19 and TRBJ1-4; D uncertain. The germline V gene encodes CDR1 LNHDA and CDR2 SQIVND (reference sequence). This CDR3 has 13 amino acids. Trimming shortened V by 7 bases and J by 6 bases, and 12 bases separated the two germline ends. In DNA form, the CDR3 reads TGTGCCAGTACCCCTCCCGGGGATGAAAAACTGTTTTTT. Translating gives CASTPPGDEKLFF.

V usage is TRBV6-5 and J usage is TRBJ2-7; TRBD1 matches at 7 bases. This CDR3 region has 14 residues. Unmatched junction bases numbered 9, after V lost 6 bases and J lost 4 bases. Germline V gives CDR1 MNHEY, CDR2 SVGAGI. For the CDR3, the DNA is TGTGCCAGCAGACCGTGGGACAGCGATTACGAGCAGTACTTC. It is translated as CASRPWDSDYEQYF.

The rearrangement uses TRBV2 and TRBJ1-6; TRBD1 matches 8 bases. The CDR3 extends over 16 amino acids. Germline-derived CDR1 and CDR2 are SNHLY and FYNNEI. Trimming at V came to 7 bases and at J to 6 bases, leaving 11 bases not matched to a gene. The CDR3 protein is CASNLDRGWGNSPLHF. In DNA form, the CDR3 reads TGTGCCAGCAATCTAGACAGGGGCTGGGGTAATTCACCCCTCCACTTT. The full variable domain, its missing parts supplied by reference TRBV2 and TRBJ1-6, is EPEVTQTPSHQVTQMGQEVILRCVPISNHLYFYWYRQILGQKVEFLVSFYNNEISEKSEIFDDQFSVERPDGSNFTLKIRSTKLEDSAMYFCASNLDRGWGNSPLHFGNGTRLTVT.

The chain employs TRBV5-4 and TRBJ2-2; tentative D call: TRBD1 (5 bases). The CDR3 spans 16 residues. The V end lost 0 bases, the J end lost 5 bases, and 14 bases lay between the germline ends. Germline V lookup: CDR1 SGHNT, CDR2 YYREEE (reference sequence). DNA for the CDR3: TGTGCCAGCAGCTTGGGGTCCCAGGGATGGACCGGGGAGCTGTTTTTT. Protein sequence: CASSLGSQGWTGELFF.

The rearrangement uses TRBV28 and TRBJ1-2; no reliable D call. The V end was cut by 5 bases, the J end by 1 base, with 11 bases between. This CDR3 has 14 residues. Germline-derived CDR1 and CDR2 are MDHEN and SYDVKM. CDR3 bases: TGTGCCAGCAGTCCATTTCGAGGTAACTATGGCTACACCTTC. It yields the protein CASSPFRGNYGYTF.

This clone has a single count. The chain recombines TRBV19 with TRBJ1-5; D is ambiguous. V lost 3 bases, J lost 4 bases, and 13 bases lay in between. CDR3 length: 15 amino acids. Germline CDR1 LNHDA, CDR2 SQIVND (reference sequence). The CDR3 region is CASSMYPPGNQPQHF. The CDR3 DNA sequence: TGTGCCAGTAGTATGTACCCTCCGGGTAATCAGCCCCAGCATTTT.

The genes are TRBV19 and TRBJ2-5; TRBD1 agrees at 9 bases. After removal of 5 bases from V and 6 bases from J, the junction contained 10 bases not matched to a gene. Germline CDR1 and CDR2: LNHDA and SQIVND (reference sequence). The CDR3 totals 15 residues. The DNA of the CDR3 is TGTGCCAGTAGTTTAAACCGGGACAGGGAAAAGACCCAGTACTTC. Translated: CASSLNRDREKTQYF.

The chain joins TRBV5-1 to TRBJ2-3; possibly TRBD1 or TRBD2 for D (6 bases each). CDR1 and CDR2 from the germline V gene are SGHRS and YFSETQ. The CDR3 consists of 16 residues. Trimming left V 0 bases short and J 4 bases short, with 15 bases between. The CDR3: CASSLAWGALPDTQYF. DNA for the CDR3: TGCGCCAGCAGCTTGGCGTGGGGGGCTCTCCCAGATACGCAGTATTTT. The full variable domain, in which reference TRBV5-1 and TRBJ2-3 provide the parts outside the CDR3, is KAGVTQTPRYLIKTRGQQVTLSCSPISGHRSVSWYQQTPGQGLQFLFEYFSETQRNKGNFPGRFSGRQFSNSRSEMNVSTLELGDSALYLCASSLAWGALPDTQYFGPGTRLTVL.